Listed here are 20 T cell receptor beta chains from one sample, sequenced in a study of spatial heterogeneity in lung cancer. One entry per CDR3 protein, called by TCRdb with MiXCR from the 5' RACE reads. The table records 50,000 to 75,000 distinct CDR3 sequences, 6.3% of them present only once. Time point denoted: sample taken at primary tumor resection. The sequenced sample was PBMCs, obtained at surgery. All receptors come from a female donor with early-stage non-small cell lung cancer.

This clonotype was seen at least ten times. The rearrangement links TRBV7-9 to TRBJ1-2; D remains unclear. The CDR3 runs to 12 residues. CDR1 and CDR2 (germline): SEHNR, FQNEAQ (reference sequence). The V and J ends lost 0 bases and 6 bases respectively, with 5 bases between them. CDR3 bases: TGTGCCAGCAGCTTAGCAGGGAATGGCTACACCTTC. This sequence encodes CASSLAGNGYTF. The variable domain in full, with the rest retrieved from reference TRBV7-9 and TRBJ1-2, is DTGVSQNPRHKITKRGQNVTFRCDPISEHNRLYWYRQTLGQGPEFLTYFQNEAQLEKSRLLSDRFSAERPKGSFSTLEIQRTEQGDSAMYLCASSLAGNGYTFGSGTRLTVV.

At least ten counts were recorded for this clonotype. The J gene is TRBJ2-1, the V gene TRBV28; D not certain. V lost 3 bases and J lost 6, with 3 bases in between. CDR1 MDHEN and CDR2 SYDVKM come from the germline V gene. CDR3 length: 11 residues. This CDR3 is CASSLGNEQFF. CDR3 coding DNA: TGTGCCAGCAGTTTGGGCAATGAGCAGTTCTTC.

CDR3 nucleotide sequence: TGCGCCAGCAGCCAAGGACTAGCGGGGGCCTACGAGCAGTACTTC. Translated, it gives CASSQGLAGAYEQYF. V and J are TRBV4-1 and TRBJ2-7, with 12 bases matching TRBD2. Germline V gives CDR1 MGHRA, CDR2 YSYEKL. The ends lost 1 base at V and 2 bases at J; junction bases unmatched: 0. The CDR3 consists of 15 residues.

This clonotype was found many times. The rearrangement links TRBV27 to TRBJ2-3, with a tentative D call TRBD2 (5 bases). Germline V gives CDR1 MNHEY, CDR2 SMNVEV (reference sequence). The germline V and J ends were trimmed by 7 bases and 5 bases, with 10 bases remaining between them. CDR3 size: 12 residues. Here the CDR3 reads CASKRGGDTQYF. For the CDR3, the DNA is TGTGCCAGCAAGCGAGGAGGAGATACGCAGTATTTT.

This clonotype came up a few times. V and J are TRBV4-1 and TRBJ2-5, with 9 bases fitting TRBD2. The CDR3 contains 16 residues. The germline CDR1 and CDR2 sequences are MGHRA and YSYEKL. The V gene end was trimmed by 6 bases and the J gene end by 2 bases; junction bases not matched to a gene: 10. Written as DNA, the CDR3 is TGCGCCAGCAGTCTAACCGGGACTAGCTTACAAGAGACCCAGTACTTC. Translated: CASSLTGTSLQETQYF.

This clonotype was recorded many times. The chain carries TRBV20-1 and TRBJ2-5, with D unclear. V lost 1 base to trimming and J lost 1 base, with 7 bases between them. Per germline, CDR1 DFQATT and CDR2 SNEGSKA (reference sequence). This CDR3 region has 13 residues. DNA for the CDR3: TGCAGTGCTAGAGGCAGGCCCCAAGAGACCCAGTACTTC. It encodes CSARGRPQETQYF.

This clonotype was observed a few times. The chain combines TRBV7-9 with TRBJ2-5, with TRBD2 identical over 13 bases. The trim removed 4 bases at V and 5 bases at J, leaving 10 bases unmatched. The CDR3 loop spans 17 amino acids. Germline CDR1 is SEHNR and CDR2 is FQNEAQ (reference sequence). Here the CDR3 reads CASSSPTSGRADETQYF. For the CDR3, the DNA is TGTGCCAGCAGCTCGCCTACTAGCGGGAGGGCCGATGAGACCCAGTACTTC.

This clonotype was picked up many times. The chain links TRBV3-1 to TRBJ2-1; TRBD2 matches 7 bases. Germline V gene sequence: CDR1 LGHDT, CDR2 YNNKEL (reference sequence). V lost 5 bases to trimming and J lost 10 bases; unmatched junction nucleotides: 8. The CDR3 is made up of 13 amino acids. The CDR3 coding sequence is TGTGCCAGCAGCTCCCACGTTAGCGGGGAGCAGTTCTTC. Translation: CASSSHVSGEQFF.

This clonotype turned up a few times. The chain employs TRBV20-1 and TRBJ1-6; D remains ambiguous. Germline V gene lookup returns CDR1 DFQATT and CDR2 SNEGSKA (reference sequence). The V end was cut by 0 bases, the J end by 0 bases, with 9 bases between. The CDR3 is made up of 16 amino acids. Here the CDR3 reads CSAREDGSSYNSPLHF. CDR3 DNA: TGCAGTGCTAGAGAGGACGGGAGCTCCTATAATTCACCCCTCCACTTT.

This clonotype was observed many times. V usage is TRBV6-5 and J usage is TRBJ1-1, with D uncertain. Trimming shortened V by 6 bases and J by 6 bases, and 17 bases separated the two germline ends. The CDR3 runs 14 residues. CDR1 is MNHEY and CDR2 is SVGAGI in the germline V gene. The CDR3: CASRRREAGAEAFF. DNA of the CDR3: TGTGCCAGCAGAAGGAGGGAGGCGGGCGCTGAAGCTTTCTTT.

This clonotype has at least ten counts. The CDR3 DNA reads TGCAGTGCTAAGACTGGGGATCAGCCCCAGCATTTT. Its protein is CSAKTGDQPQHF. The rearrangement joins TRBV20-1 to TRBJ1-5; D remains ambiguous. V dropped 4 bases and J dropped 5 bases, with 9 bases sitting between them. This CDR3 comprises 12 residues. The V gene's germline CDR1 is DFQATT and CDR2 SNEGSKA (reference sequence).

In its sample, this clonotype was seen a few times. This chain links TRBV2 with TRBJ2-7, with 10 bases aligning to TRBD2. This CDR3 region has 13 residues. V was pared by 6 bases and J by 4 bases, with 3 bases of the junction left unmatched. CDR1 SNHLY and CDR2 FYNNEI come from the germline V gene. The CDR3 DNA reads TGTGCCAGCAGCGAGCGGGAGGGTTACGAGCAGTACTTC. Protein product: CASSEREGYEQYF.

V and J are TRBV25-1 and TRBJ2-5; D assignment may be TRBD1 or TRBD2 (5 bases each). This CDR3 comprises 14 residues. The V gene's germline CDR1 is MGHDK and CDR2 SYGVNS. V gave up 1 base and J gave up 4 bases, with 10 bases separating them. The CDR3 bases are TGTGCCAGCAGTGAATTAAGAGGGGTAGAGACCCAGTACTTC. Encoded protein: CASSELRGVETQYF. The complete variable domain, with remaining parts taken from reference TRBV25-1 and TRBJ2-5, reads EADIYQTPRYLVIGTGKKITLECSQTMGHDKMYWYQQDPGMELHLIHYSYGVNSTEKGDLSSESTVSRIRTEHFPLTLESARPSHTSQYLCASSELRGVETQYFGPGTRLLVL.

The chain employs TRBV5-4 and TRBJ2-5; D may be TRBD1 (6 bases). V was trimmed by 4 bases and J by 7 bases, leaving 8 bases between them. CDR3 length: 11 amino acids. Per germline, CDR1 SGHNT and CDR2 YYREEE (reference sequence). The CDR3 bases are TGTGCCAGCAGCAAACAGGGGACCCAGTACTTC. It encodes CASSKQGTQYF.

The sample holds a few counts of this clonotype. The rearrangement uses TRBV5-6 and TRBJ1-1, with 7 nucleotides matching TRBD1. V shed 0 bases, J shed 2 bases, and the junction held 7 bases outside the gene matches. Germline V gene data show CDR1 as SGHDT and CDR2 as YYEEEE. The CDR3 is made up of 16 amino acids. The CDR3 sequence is CASSLGGQNLNTEAFF. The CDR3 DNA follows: TGTGCCAGCAGCTTGGGGGGACAGAACCTCAACACTGAAGCTTTCTTT. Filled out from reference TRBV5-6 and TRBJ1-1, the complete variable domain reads DAGVTQSPTHLIKTRGQQVTLRCSPKSGHDTVSWYQQALGQGPQFIFQYYEEEERQRGNFPDRFSGHQFPNYSSELNVNALLLGDSALYLCASSLGGQNLNTEAFFGQGTRLTVV.

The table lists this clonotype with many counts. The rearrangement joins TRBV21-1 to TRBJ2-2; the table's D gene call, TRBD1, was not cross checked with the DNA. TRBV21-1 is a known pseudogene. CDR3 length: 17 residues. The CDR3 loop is CASSTRQGPGCTGELFF. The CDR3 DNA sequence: TGTGCCAGCAGCACCCGACAGGGGCCGGGTTGCACCGGGGAGCTGTTTTTT.

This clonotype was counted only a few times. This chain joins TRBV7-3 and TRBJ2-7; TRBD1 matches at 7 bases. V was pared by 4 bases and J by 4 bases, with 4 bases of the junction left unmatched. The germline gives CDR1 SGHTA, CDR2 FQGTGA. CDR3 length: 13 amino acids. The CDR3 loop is CASSSLQGYEQYF. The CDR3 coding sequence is TGTGCCAGCAGCTCGCTACAGGGGTACGAGCAGTACTTC.

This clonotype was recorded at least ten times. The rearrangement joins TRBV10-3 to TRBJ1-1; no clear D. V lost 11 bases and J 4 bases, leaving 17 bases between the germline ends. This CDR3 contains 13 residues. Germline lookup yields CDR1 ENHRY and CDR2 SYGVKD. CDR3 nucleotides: TGTGCCGCCGGAGGCGGGCCGGGCACTGAAGCTTTCTTT. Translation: CAAGGGPGTEAFF.

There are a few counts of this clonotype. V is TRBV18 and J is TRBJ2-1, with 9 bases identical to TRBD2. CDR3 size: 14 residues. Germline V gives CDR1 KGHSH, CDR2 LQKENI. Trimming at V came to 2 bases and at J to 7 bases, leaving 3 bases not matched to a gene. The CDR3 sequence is CASSPLSGRNEQFF. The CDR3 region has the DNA TGTGCCAGCTCACCATTAAGCGGGAGGAATGAGCAGTTCTTC.

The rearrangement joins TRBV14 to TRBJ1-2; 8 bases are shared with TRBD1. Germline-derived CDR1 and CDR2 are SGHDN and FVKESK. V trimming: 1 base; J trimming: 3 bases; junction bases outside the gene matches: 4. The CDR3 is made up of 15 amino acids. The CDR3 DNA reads TGTGCCAGCAGCCAAGCCGGGACAGGCTACTATGGCTACACCTTC. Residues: CASSQAGTGYYGYTF.